The next 9 T cell receptor beta chains were all read from a single sample in a study of neurological immune-mediated disorders. TCRdb redid the calling of the 5' RACE reads with MiXCR, one entry per CDR3 protein. The data hold more than 30,000 distinct CDR3 sequences, with about 3.8% observed a single time. Sequencing was carried out using CD4+ T cells from blood. These receptors came from a woman aged 40 to 50 in good health.

This clonotype has ten or more counts. The chain has TRBV15 and TRBJ1-1, with 12 bases matching TRBD1. This CDR3 is 17 amino acids long. With V trimmed by 6 bases and J by 3 bases, 11 bases remained unmatched. Germline CDR1 and CDR2: LNHNV and YYDKDF (reference sequence). CDR3 coding DNA: TGTGCCACCAGGGGTAGGGGGACAGGGGGCAAGTACACTGAAGCTTTCTTT. Its translation: CATRGRGTGGKYTEAFF.

This clonotype was seen ten or more times. The chain is built from TRBV20-1 and TRBJ1-4, with a weak D call TRBD1 (5 bases). The germline V and J ends were trimmed by 6 bases and 7 bases, with 18 bases remaining between them. Germline CDR1 is DFQATT and CDR2 is SNEGSKA (reference sequence). The CDR3 has 14 residues. CDR3 sequence: CSATTGRMGEKLFF. The CDR3 region has the DNA TGCAGTGCGACAACAGGCAGGATGGGTGAAAAACTGTTTTTT.

This clonotype was detected ten times or more. The J gene is TRBJ2-1, the V gene TRBV6-2 or TRBV6-3; D call uncertain. The CDR3 sequence is 13 residues long. Trimming left V 7 bases short and J 6 bases short, with 13 bases between. CDR1 MNHEY and CDR2 SVGEGT come from the germline V gene. In DNA, the CDR3 is TGTGCCAGCACCCACCCCGGTGGCAATGAGCAGTTCTTC. Translated: CASTHPGGNEQFF.

This clonotype was picked up many times. The V and J genes are TRBV10-3 and TRBJ2-2, with 7 bases lining up with TRBD1. Germline V gene lookup returns CDR1 ENHRY and CDR2 SYGVKD. The length of the CDR3 is 14 residues. The V and J ends lost 6 bases and 3 bases, in that order; junction bases with no gene match: 4. This CDR3 reads CAIRTGRDTGELFF. For the CDR3, the DNA is TGTGCCATCAGGACAGGGAGAGACACCGGGGAGCTGTTTTTT.

This clonotype was counted ten times or more. This chain joins TRBV11-2 and TRBJ2-3, with 10 bases lining up with TRBD1. Germline assignment: CDR1 SGHAT and CDR2 FQNNGV. The CDR3 contains 14 residues. J was trimmed by 5 bases and V by 3 bases; bases with no gene match: 2. CDR3 sequence: CASSLGQGRDTQYF. The DNA for the CDR3 is TGTGCCAGCAGCTTGGGACAGGGGCGAGATACGCAGTATTTT.

This clonotype was seen at least ten times. The chain is built from TRBV4-2 and TRBJ2-5, with TRBD1 matching 7 bases. Germline CDR1 LGHNA, CDR2 YNFKEQ. The ends lost 2 bases at V and 4 bases at J; junction bases unmatched: 7. This CDR3 spans 15 amino acids. The CDR3 reads CASSQPDRLGETQYF. The CDR3 DNA sequence: TGTGCCAGCAGCCAACCGGACAGGTTGGGAGAGACCCAGTACTTC.

This clonotype was observed many times. The chain recombines TRBV29-1 with TRBJ2-5, with 7 nucleotides matching TRBD2. Germline V gene lookup returns CDR1 SQVTM and CDR2 ANQGSEA. V trimming: 6 bases; J trimming: 2 bases; junction bases outside the gene matches: 6. CDR3 length: 13 residues. The CDR3 DNA reads TGCAGCGTCATGACTAGCTCGCAAGAGACCCAGTACTTC. This translates into CSVMTSSQETQYF.

This clonotype was found many times. The rearrangement joins TRBV29-1 to TRBJ1-5, with D maybe TRBD1 (6 bases). The germline V gene has CDR1 SQVTM and CDR2 ANQGSEA. Trimming cost V 4 bases and J 7 bases, with 14 bases left between them. The CDR3 is 13 amino acids. The CDR3 sequence: CSVAQGNRQPQHF. The DNA for the CDR3 is TGCAGCGTTGCACAGGGAAATAGACAGCCCCAGCATTTT. Supplemented by reference TRBV29-1 and TRBJ1-5, the full variable domain reads SAVISQKPSRDICQRGTSLTIQCQVDSQVTMMFWYRQQPGQSLTLIATANQGSEATYESGFVIDKFPISRPNLTFSTLTVSNMSPEDSSIYLCSVAQGNRQPQHFGDGTRLSIL.

This clonotype has ten or more counts. The CDR3 here is CASSEDQETQYF. The CDR3 DNA follows: TGTGCCAGCAGTGAAGACCAAGAGACCCAGTACTTC. This rearrangement joins TRBV6-1 to TRBJ2-5; D is undetermined. This CDR3 contains 12 residues. Germline CDR1 reads MNHNS; CDR2 reads SASEGT. The ends were cut back, 1 base at V and 0 bases at J, with 0 bases in the middle.